The 15 T cell receptor beta chains listed next were all sequenced from one sample in a study of T cells in women clearing cervical HPV infection. Only in-frame clones appear in the TCRdb table, and some are missing; sequencing was by immunoSEQ multiplex PCR. Across around 35,000 clones, the top ten clones capture 3.5% to 4.5% of the sample. Material: blood buffy coat. The source of these receptors is a woman aged 18 to 69 with a cervical HPV16 infection that either progressed to CIN3+ or cleared (not recorded which).

In the case of this clone: Read sequence stops 3 residues before the CDR3 end, and the germline J gene provides the missing end. This chain links TRBV18 with TRBJ1-2; D perhaps matches TRBD1 (6 bases). V shed 6 bases and J shed 6 bases, with 14 bases lying between them. CDR1 is KGHSH and CDR2 is LQKENI in the germline V gene. The CDR3 totals 13 residues. This CDR3 reads CASSLRDTDGYTF. CDR3 bases read: TGTGCCAGCTCGCTCCGGGACACCGATGGC.

With regard to this clone: The CDR3 extends 3 residues past the end of the read, so its final part is completed from the germline J gene. This chain connects TRBV18 to TRBJ2-4, with 8 bases matching TRBD1. The CDR3 totals 15 residues. CDR1 KGHSH and CDR2 LQKENI come from the germline V gene. Losses at the gene ends were 5 bases for V and 3 bases for J; bases not matched to a gene: 6. The chain's CDR3 is CASSSDREGKNIQYF. The sequenced part of the CDR3 DNA is TGTGCCAGCTCATCGGACAGGGAAGGCAAAAACATT.

With respect to this clone: The sequence runs out 3 residues before the end of the CDR3; the remainder is reconstructed from the germline J gene. This chain joins TRBV7-2 and TRBJ1-5; D gene ambiguous. This CDR3 region has 14 residues. Germline CDR1 SGHTA, CDR2 FQGNSA. Trimming removed 6 bases from V and 7 bases from J, with 16 bases in between. This CDR3 is CASSSDSTGQPQHF. The sequenced CDR3 bases are TGTGCCAGCAGTTCTGACTCGACGGGGCAGCCC.

Worth noting for this clone: From the germline J gene comes the end of the CDR3, since the read stops 3 residues before it. The chain carries TRBV10-3 and TRBJ2-7; D is ambiguous. The V and J ends lost 4 bases and 2 bases respectively, with 12 bases between them. Germline assignment: CDR1 ENHRY and CDR2 SYGVKD. This CDR3 spans 14 amino acids. Partial CDR3 DNA: TGTGCCATCAGTGCTACGAGCTCGCCCTACGAG. Residues: CAISATSSPYE. The complete CDR3 protein is CAISATSSPYEQYF.

A word on this clone: The read finishes 3 residues shy of the CDR3 end, and the germline J gene is used to complete it. This chain connects TRBV7-2 to TRBJ1-4; D unclear. This CDR3 contains 12 residues. Germline CDR1 reads SGHTA; CDR2 reads FQGNSA. The sequenced CDR3 bases are TGTGCCAGCAGCCCAAGGACGCGGGAA. Residues: CASSPRTRE. The entire CDR3 reads CASSPRTRELFF.

Concerning this clone itself: The DNA ends 3 residues before the CDR3 does, and the rest of the CDR3 is filled in from the germline J gene. V gene TRBV19 combines with J gene TRBJ1-2; 10 nucleotides line up with TRBD1. The CDR3 runs to 15 residues. CDR1 is LNHDA, CDR2 SQIVND, per germline (reference sequence). The chain's CDR3 is CASSISAGQGIGYTF. The sequenced CDR3 bases are TGTGCCAGTAGTATATCGGCGGGACAGGGGATCGGC.

CDR3 sequence reads: CAWKGGSGTEAFF. The covered CDR3 bases are TGTGCCTGGAAGGGGGGGAGTGGGACTGAA. The chain joins TRBV30 to TRBJ1-1; D possibly corresponds to TRBD1 (6 bases). The DNA ends 3 residues before the CDR3 does, and the rest of the CDR3 is filled in from the germline J gene. Germline CDR1 and CDR2: GTSNPN and SVGIG (reference sequence). The CDR3 is 13 residues long. Trimming took 4 bases from V and 5 from J, leaving 14 bases between them.

In the case of this clone: The CDR3 is cut off 3 residues early in the read; its end comes from the germline J gene. The chain carries TRBV20-1 and TRBJ2-7, with D perhaps TRBD1 (5 bases). Germline values: CDR1 DFQATT, CDR2 SNEGSKA (reference sequence). The germline V and J ends were trimmed by 2 bases and 3 bases, with 8 bases remaining between them. This CDR3 has 12 residues. CDR3 amino acids: CSARSQGYEQYF. The part of the CDR3 DNA that was read is TGCAGTGCTAGATCTCAGGGCTACGAG.

Of note for this clone: The observed sequence ends 3 residues before the CDR3 terminus, with the missing tail filled in from the germline J gene. The V call is TRBV7-2, the J call TRBJ1-6; tentative D call: TRBD1 (6 bases). With 5 bases removed from V and 7 bases from J, the gap between germline ends came to 15 bases. The germline gives CDR1 SGHTA, CDR2 FQGNSA. This CDR3 comprises 15 residues. The covered CDR3 bases are TGTGCCAGCAGCCTGAACCCAGGGGAGAATTCACCC. Amino acids: CASSLNPGENSP. The whole CDR3 reads CASSLNPGENSPLHF.

Worth noting for this clone: One end of the junction varies from germline; a read error may be responsible. The read terminates 3 residues ahead of where the CDR3 ends, so the germline J gene completes it. The chain carries TRBV4-2 and TRBJ2-3, with 8 bases that match TRBD1. Per the germline V gene, CDR1 is LGHNA and CDR2 is YNFKEQ. This CDR3 region has 15 residues. CDR3 sequence: CASSQWTGSGDTQYF. CDR3 DNA, as far as it was read: TGCGCCAGCAGCCAATGGACAGGGTCCGGAGATACG.

A remark on this clone: The read ends 3 residues early relative to the CDR3; the germline J gene fills the gap. V usage is TRBV11-2 and J usage is TRBJ2-3, with D possibly called TRBD1 or TRBD2 (6 bases each). CDR3 size: 13 residues. The germline gives CDR1 SGHAT, CDR2 FQNNGV. CDR3 DNA (partial): TGTGCCAGCAGCATGGAGGGAACAGGGCCG. Its translation is CASSMEGTGP. The CDR3 reads in full as CASSMEGTGPQYF.

Comments on this clone: With the read ending 3 residues before the CDR3 end, the germline J gene is used to fill in that end. The gene calls are TRBV7-3 and TRBJ2-3, with TRBD1 matching over 8 bases. V gave up 3 bases and J gave up 1 base; unmatched junction bases: 3. CDR3 length: 15 amino acids. Germline V gene sequence: CDR1 SGHTA, CDR2 FQGTGA. CDR3: CASSFRGRGTDTQYF. The part of the CDR3 DNA that was read is TGTGCCAGCAGCTTCAGGGGGCGCGGCACAGATACG.

Points on this clone: The CDR3 is cut off 3 residues early in the read; its end comes from the germline J gene. The V and J genes are TRBV7-2 and TRBJ2-2; D gene ambiguous. The V end was cut by 1 base, the J end by 8 bases, with 11 bases between. CDR1 is SGHTA, CDR2 FQGNSA, per germline. The CDR3 is 14 amino acids. The sequenced part of the CDR3 DNA is TGTGCCAGCAGCTTAGGGCACCTGAGGGGGGAG. Encoded protein: CASSLGHLRGE. The CDR3 reads in full as CASSLGHLRGELFF. Full variable domain (remainder filled in from reference TRBV7-2 and TRBJ2-2): GAGVSQSPSNKVTEKGKDVELRCDPISGHTALYWYRQSLGQGLEFLIYFQGNSAPDKSGLPSDRFSAERTGGSVSTLTIQRTQQEDSAVYLCASSLGHLRGELFFGEGSRLTVL.

For this clone: The read stops 3 residues short of the end of the CDR3; the missing end is completed from the germline J gene. This chain joins TRBV23-1 and TRBJ1-2, with 7 bases that match TRBD1. TRBV23-1 has ORF status, its function being uncertain. The CDR3 length is 15 residues. CDR3 loop: CASSQLGQYYNDYTF. CDR3 bases read: TGCGCCAGCAGTCAGTTGGGACAGTACTACAATGAC.

Concerning this clone itself: Read sequence stops 3 residues before the CDR3 end, and the germline J gene provides the missing end. The chain has TRBV20-1 and TRBJ2-1; D possibly corresponds to TRBD2 (6 bases). With 3 bases removed from V and 6 bases from J, the gap between germline ends came to 18 bases. Germline-derived CDR1 and CDR2 are DFQATT and SNEGSKA (reference sequence). This CDR3 spans 15 amino acids. CDR3 DNA, as far as it was read: TGCAGTGCTAGGGGGGGAGATTGGAGCGGCAATGAG. Its translation: CSARGGDWSGNE. In full, the CDR3 is CSARGGDWSGNEQFF.